The text below deals with one T cell receptor (beta chain). These data are taken from a study of control samples from healthy donors and cancer patients. Repertoires were generated with immunoSEQ multiplex PCR, while TCRdb's copy carries only in-frame clones and drops some. The sample carries over 85,000 clones, about 91% recorded once. The V gene end was trimmed by 2 bases and the J gene end by 4 bases; junction bases not matched to a gene: 5. This CDR3 is built from 15 residues. Germline CDR1 is MNHEY and CDR2 is SMNVEV (reference sequence). The chain links TRBV27 to TRBJ2-1, with 7 bases lining up with TRBD2. The clonotype was recovered from a woman under 30 in good health. The sequenced sample consisted of blood. CDR3 loop: CASSLLLARYNEQFF. CDR3 in DNA: TGTGCCAGCAGTTTACTACTAGCGAGATACAATGAGCAGTTCTTC.